This T cell receptor (beta chain) is from a study of neoadjuvant anti-PD-1 for oral cavity cancer. Overall study findings and caveats: Each response group had just three patients in TCR analyses.

On this clone itself: The target antigen is unknown.

Trimming stripped 2 bases from V and 4 bases from J, with 8 bases between. The CDR3 runs to 12 residues. CDR1 and CDR2 (germline): SQVTM, ANQGSEA. The time point here: after neoadjuvant nivolumab, at surgical resection. The patients had HPV-negative, locally advanced oral cavity squamous cell carcinoma. Some clones are missing from TCRdb's copy, which holds only in-frame ones; the method was immunoSEQ multiplex PCR. The sample carries about 23,000 clones, 25% to 30% recorded once. The genes are TRBV29-1 and TRBJ1-2; D is ambiguous. This TCR was sampled from a person aged 40 to 85 with oral cavity squamous cell carcinoma. Specimen: tumor tissue, collected after nivolumab (anti-PD-1) treatment. The CDR3 is CSVEMGTYGYTF. The CDR3 nucleotides read TGCAGCGTTGAAATGGGAACCTATGGCTACACCTTC.